This TCR beta chain emerged from a study of blood T cell repertoires in COVID-19. Libraries were prepared by immunoSEQ multiplex PCR; TCRdb keeps only in-frame clonotypes and omits some of them. This table holds 200,000 or so clones, roughly 90% found once. From germline, CDR1 is GTSNPN and CDR2 SVGIG (reference sequence). V trimming: 2 bases; J trimming: 12 bases; junction bases outside the gene matches: 9. This CDR3 comprises 12 residues. The sample taken for sequencing was peripheral blood. J is TRBJ1-1 and V is TRBV30, with 7 bases lining up with TRBD1. This clonotype originated in a man between 65 and 85 years old with acute or convalescent COVID-19. The DNA of the CDR3 is TGTGCCTGGAGTTTTATTACAGGGGAGACTTTCTTT. Amino acid sequence: CAWSFITGETFF. Looking up the rest from reference TRBV30 and TRBJ1-1 gives the full variable domain: SQTIHQWPATLVQPVGSPLSLECTVEGTSNPNLYWYRQAAGRGLQLLFYSVGIGQISSEVPQNLSASRPQDRQFILSSKKLLLSDSGFYLCAWSFITGETFFGQGTRLTVV.